What follows are 28 T cell receptor beta chains derived from one specimen sequenced in a study of blood T cell repertoires in COVID-19. This table comes from immunoSEQ multiplex PCR, and its TCRdb copy is limited to in-frame clones, with some not included. The sample shows roughly 240,000 clones, roughly 88% of them seen only once. The specimen sequenced was PBMCs or T cells enriched from blood (not recorded which). Every receptor here comes from a woman aged 40 to 49 with acute COVID-19.

The rearrangement links TRBV12-5 to TRBJ2-1; 14 bases agree with TRBD2. The CDR3 length is 20 residues. The V gene end was trimmed by 2 bases and the J gene end by 0 bases; junction bases not matched to a gene: 9. CDR1 and CDR2 (germline): LGHNT, FRNRAP. The CDR3 coding sequence is TGTGCTAGTGGTTTGAGGGGACTAGCGGGAGTCCTGAGCTCCTACAATGAGCAGTTCTTC. Its protein is CASGLRGLAGVLSSYNEQFF.

CDR3 residues: CASSVTGGGQPQHF. The DNA for the CDR3 is TGTGCCAGCAGCGTAACAGGGGGCGGTCAGCCCCAGCATTTT. The chain couples TRBV5-6 to TRBJ1-5; 9 bases match TRBD1. J was trimmed by 6 bases and V by 4 bases; bases with no gene match: 5. The length of the CDR3 is 14 residues. Germline loops: CDR1 SGHDT, CDR2 YYEEEE.

The chain employs TRBV2 and TRBJ2-7; maybe TRBD2 (6 bases). Trimming pared 4 bases from V and 3 bases from J, leaving 16 bases between. CDR1 is SNHLY, CDR2 FYNNEI, per germline. CDR3 length: 15 amino acids. CDR3 sequence reads: CASSAGGDSVYEQYV. The CDR3 region has the DNA TGTGCCAGCAGTGCCGGAGGGGACTCCGTCTACGAGCAGTACGTC.

The V and J genes are TRBV9 and TRBJ2-5; 10 positions match TRBD2. The length of the CDR3 is 15 residues. The germline V gene encodes CDR1 SGDLS and CDR2 YYNGEE. V was pared by 4 bases and J by 0 bases, with 3 bases of the junction left unmatched. The CDR3 loop reads CASSIGLADQETQYF. The CDR3 DNA is TGTGCCAGCAGCATCGGACTAGCGGACCAAGAGACCCAGTACTTC.

This clone has just one count. V is TRBV11-2 and J is TRBJ2-3; 7 bases fit TRBD2. The V and J ends lost 5 bases and 4 bases, in that order; junction bases with no gene match: 18. CDR3 length: 18 amino acids. From germline, CDR1 is SGHAT and CDR2 FQNNGV. The CDR3 is CASSRRLQAGIGADTQYF. The CDR3 region has the DNA TGTGCCAGCAGCCGCCGCCTCCAAGCGGGGATAGGGGCAGATACGCAGTATTTT.

The CDR3 region has the DNA TGTGCCAGCAGGCCGCAAGCGGGAGACTACAATGAGCAGTTCTTC. Translation: CASRPQAGDYNEQFF. The rearrangement links TRBV27 to TRBJ2-1, with 8 bases fitting TRBD2. Germline trimming cut 6 bases from V and 3 bases from J; bases unmatched to any gene: 7. This CDR3 has 15 amino acids. Germline V gene sequence: CDR1 MNHEY, CDR2 SMNVEV (reference sequence).

The CDR3 sequence: CASGPTGRGTQYF. CDR3 DNA sequence: TGTGCCAGCGGCCCCACAGGGCGAGGGACGCAGTATTTT. The V call is TRBV28, the J call TRBJ2-3; weak D call: TRBD1 (6 bases). The ends were cut back, 8 bases at V and 9 bases at J, with 18 bases in the middle. CDR1 is MDHEN and CDR2 is SYDVKM in the germline V gene. The CDR3 is 13 amino acids.

The V gene is TRBV21-1, the J gene TRBJ1-3; TRBD1, the table's D call, lacks a check against the DNA. TRBV21-1 is labeled a pseudogene. This CDR3 is 18 amino acids long. CDR3 bases: TGTGCCAGCAGCCCACTTCTTATGACAGGGCGGTCTGGAAACACCATATATTTT. Translation: CASSPLLMTGRSGNTIYF.

This chain joins TRBV6-5 and TRBJ1-5, with 9 bases that match TRBD1. The junction had 8 bases not matched to a gene; V was cut back by 10 bases and J by 10 bases. The CDR3 spans 12 residues. Per the germline V gene, CDR1 is MNHEY and CDR2 is SVGAGI. CDR3 bases: TGTGCCACCAGGACAGGGGCTCATCCCCAGCATTTT. Translated, it gives CATRTGAHPQHF.

CDR3 loop: CASGALGTQNYGYTF. In DNA, the CDR3 is TGTGCCAGCGGTGCCCTAGGCACCCAAAACTATGGCTACACCTTC. This chain links TRBV6-6 with TRBJ1-2; D is uncertain. Trimming took off 8 bases at V and 2 bases at J, with 18 bases between the two ends. Germline V gives CDR1 MNHNY, CDR2 SVGAGI (reference sequence). The CDR3 covers 15 residues.

This clone was seen only once. The rearrangement joins TRBV5-1 to TRBJ2-3; D remains unclear. The CDR3 contains 15 residues. V lost 0 bases, J lost 5 bases, and 13 bases lay in between. The germline gives CDR1 SGHRS, CDR2 YFSETQ. This CDR3 reads CASSLDGSLRDTQYF. For the CDR3, the DNA is TGCGCCAGCAGCTTGGATGGGTCACTAAGAGATACGCAGTATTTT.

The chain carries TRBV10-3 and TRBJ2-2; TRBD1 matches 7 bases. Germline CDR1 ENHRY, CDR2 SYGVKD. V lost 6 bases and J lost 4; bases outside the gene matches: 2. The length of the CDR3 is 13 residues. The CDR3 coding sequence is TGTGCCATCAGAGGACAGGTCACCGGGGAGCTGTTTTTT. This gives the protein CAIRGQVTGELFF.

The table lists this clone with a count of one. The V and J genes are TRBV3-1 (or the pseudogene TRBV3-2) and TRBJ2-7; possibly TRBD1 for D (5 bases). The CDR3 has 12 amino acids. Trimming removed 4 bases from V and 2 bases from J, with 6 bases in between. Per germline, CDR1 LGHDT and CDR2 YNNKEL (reference sequence). CDR3 DNA sequence: TGTGCCAGCAGCCTAGGGGCCTACGAGCAGTACGTC. This sequence encodes CASSLGAYEQYV.

The chain joins TRBV3-1 (or the pseudogene TRBV3-2) to TRBJ2-1; TRBD2 aligns across 10 bases. Germline V gene sequence: CDR1 LGHDT, CDR2 YNNKEL (reference sequence). The CDR3 is 18 residues long. J lost 0 bases, V lost 4 bases, and 9 bases had no gene match. This chain's CDR3 is CASSRYSTSGHSYNEQFF. CDR3 coding DNA: TGTGCCAGCAGCCGATATTCGACTAGCGGGCACTCCTACAATGAGCAGTTCTTC.

The CDR3 loop is CASSPKQGRFDHNSPLHF. Written as DNA, the CDR3 is TGTGCCAGCAGTCCGAAACAGGGAAGGTTTGACCATAATTCACCCCTCCACTTT. The chain combines TRBV27 with TRBJ1-6, with a tentative D call TRBD1 (6 bases). The CDR3 extends over 18 amino acids. V dropped 5 bases and J dropped 5 bases, with 22 bases sitting between them. Germline V gene data show CDR1 as MNHEY and CDR2 as SMNVEV (reference sequence).

The rearrangement links TRBV10-3 to TRBJ1-5, with 7 bases identical to TRBD1. Unmatched junction bases numbered 3, after V lost 7 bases and J lost 3 bases. This CDR3 has 13 amino acids. Germline CDR1 and CDR2: ENHRY and SYGVKD. The CDR3 spells CAIKGQPNQPQHF. The CDR3 region has the DNA TGTGCCATCAAGGGACAGCCCAATCAGCCCCAGCATTTT.

This clone was seen a few times. In nucleotides, the CDR3 is TGCAGCGTTGAAGGGACAGGGGGGAGCCTAAACATTCAGTACTTC. This sequence encodes CSVEGTGGSLNIQYF. V is TRBV29-1 and J is TRBJ2-4; 10 nucleotides agree with TRBD1. Germline loops: CDR1 SQVTM, CDR2 ANQGSEA. The V gene end was trimmed by 1 base and the J gene end by 6 bases; junction bases not matched to a gene: 6. The CDR3 spans 15 residues. The whole variable domain, remainder taken from reference TRBV29-1 and TRBJ2-4, is SAVISQKPSRDICQRGTSLTIQCQVDSQVTMMFWYRQQPGQSLTLIATANQGSEATYESGFVIDKFPISRPNLTFSTLTVSNMSPEDSSIYLCSVEGTGGSLNIQYFGAGTRLSVL.

The chain is built from TRBV15 and TRBJ2-5, with a tentative D call TRBD2 (6 bases). The ends were cut back, 5 bases at V and 5 bases at J, with 18 bases in the middle. Germline V gene sequence: CDR1 LNHNV, CDR2 YYDKDF (reference sequence). The CDR3 runs to 15 residues. CDR3 nucleotides: TGTGCCACCAGCTCTTCCGGGGTACGGGGGGAGACCCAGTACTTC. This translates into CATSSSGVRGETQYF.

This chain uses TRBV10-3 with TRBJ1-5; D may be TRBD1 (5 bases). This CDR3 contains 17 residues. The ends were cut back, 2 bases at V and 4 bases at J, with 18 bases in the middle. Germline V CDR1 and CDR2: ENHRY, SYGVKD. CDR3 amino acids: CAISETKGPSSNQPQHF. For the CDR3, the DNA is TGTGCCATCAGTGAGACGAAGGGGCCGAGTTCGAATCAGCCCCAGCATTTT.

The chain employs TRBV21-1 and TRBJ1-2; TRBD1, the D gene given by the table, was not confirmed from the DNA. TRBV21-1 is recorded as a pseudogene. CDR3 length: 17 amino acids. The CDR3 DNA is TGTGCCAGCAGCATAAAGAGGGACAGGGGGACTAACTATGGCTACACCTTC. This translates into CASSIKRDRGTNYGYTF.

The chain links TRBV3-1 (or the pseudogene TRBV3-2) to TRBJ2-7, with D tentatively TRBD2 (5 bases). The CDR3 is 12 residues long. Per the germline V gene, CDR1 is LGHDT and CDR2 is YNNKEL (reference sequence). V lost 4 bases to trimming and J lost 6 bases, with 10 bases between them. The CDR3 DNA is TGTGCCAGCAGCCGGAAGGACTGCGAGCAGTACTTC. Translation: CASSRKDCEQYF.

V usage is TRBV4-3 and J usage is TRBJ1-6; maybe TRBD1 (5 bases). V lost 3 bases to trimming and J lost 10 bases, with 16 bases between them. This CDR3 region has 15 residues. Germline V lookup: CDR1 LGHNA, CDR2 YSLEER. In DNA, the CDR3 is TGCGCCAGCAGCCAGTCCGAAGGGGCGCTATCACCCCTCCACTTT. It is translated as CASSQSEGALSPLHF.

The CDR3 reads CASSSTGFLYEQYV. CDR3 nucleotide sequence: TGTGCCAGCAGCTCCACAGGGTTCCTCTACGAGCAGTACGTC. The chain is built from TRBV5-6 and TRBJ2-7; a weak D match, TRBD1 (6 bases). The germline V gene encodes CDR1 SGHDT and CDR2 YYEEEE. The length of the CDR3 is 14 residues. V shed 3 bases and J shed 3 bases, with 13 bases lying between them.

The chain employs TRBV7-2 and TRBJ1-2; D perhaps matches TRBD1 (6 bases). This CDR3 has 14 residues. V lost 8 bases to trimming and J lost 4 bases, with 17 bases between them. Germline CDR1 is SGHTA and CDR2 is FQGNSA. The CDR3 is CASPTGNFVYGYTF. In DNA form, the CDR3 reads TGTGCCAGCCCTACAGGGAATTTTGTCTATGGCTACACCTTC.

The V gene is TRBV4-2, the J gene TRBJ2-7, with 16 bases that match TRBD2. The length of the CDR3 is 17 residues. Trimming cost V 5 bases and J 7 bases; bases outside gene matches: 11. The germline gives CDR1 LGHNA, CDR2 YNFKEQ. DNA of the CDR3: TGTGCCAGCAGCGAACAGGGACTAGCGGGGGGGCCGGAAGAGCAGTACTTC. Translating it yields CASSEQGLAGGPEEQYF.

The gene calls are TRBV5-4 and TRBJ1-1, with 10 bases matching TRBD1. Looked up from germline, CDR1 is SGHNT and CDR2 is YYREEE (reference sequence). The V segment lost 0 bases and the J segment 2 bases; nucleotides outside the gene matches: 1. This CDR3 contains 15 residues. The CDR3 nucleotides are TGTGCCAGCAGCTTGGGGACAGGGGGTAACACTGAAGCTTTCTTT. Its translation is CASSLGTGGNTEAFF.

This chain links TRBV19 with TRBJ1-4, with no clear D. The CDR3 loop spans 14 amino acids. Germline CDR1 reads LNHDA; CDR2 reads SQIVND (reference sequence). V was clipped by 7 bases and J by 6 bases, with 15 bases between them. The CDR3 here is CASKRPGWYEKLFF. The CDR3 DNA sequence: TGTGCCAGTAAGCGACCTGGGTGGTATGAAAAACTGTTTTTT.

The rearrangement joins TRBV7-5 to TRBJ2-1; the table gives TRBD2 as D, unverified against the DNA. TRBV7-5 is termed a pseudogene. The CDR3 contains 16 residues. This CDR3 is CARSPRTPDCYNEQFF. The CDR3 region has the DNA TGTGCCAGAAGCCCTAGGACTCCCGACTGCTACAATGAGCAGTTCTTC.